This T cell receptor beta chain stems from a study of vaccination and CD4 T cells after COVID-19. Study information: Participants were given two doses of BNT162b2 or mRNA-1273 vaccine.

Cultured CD4+ T cells had their DNA profiled by the Oncomine TCR Beta short-read assay. TCRdb recomputed calls from the PCR reads with MiXCR, one row per CDR3 protein. This sample has about 25,000 distinct CDR3 sequences, with approximately 28% found just once. Germline V gene lookup returns CDR1 MNHNS and CDR2 SASEGT. The CDR3 totals 13 residues. V dropped 7 bases and J dropped 4 bases, with 13 bases sitting between them. This clonotype occurred a few times. Its antigen is as yet unknown. Noted time point: late sampling 161 to 241 days after vaccination in a few convalescent patients. Treatment denoted: roughly 11-day PBMC culture with coronavirus spike peptide pools or control peptides (ViraFEST assay).

Sequences were derived from CD4+ T cells from blood, cultured in vitro, sampled about 7 months after SARS-CoV-2 vaccination. V is TRBV6-1 and J is TRBJ1-2; D is perhaps TRBD1 (5 bases). The receptor comes from a human donor who had recovered from COVID-19. The CDR3 protein is CASILQASYGYTF. As DNA, the CDR3 is TGTGCCAGCATCTTACAGGCGTCCTATGGCTACACCTTC.